Described below is a single TCR beta chain sequence and its context. Here immunoSEQ multiplex PCR was the method, and the copy in TCRdb shows in-frame clones only, minus some. The sample contains about 170,000 clones, roughly 85% of which appear only once. The entry originates in a study of blood T cell repertoires in COVID-19. V lost 11 bases and J lost 0, with 10 bases in between. The CDR3 totals 13 residues. CDR1 ENHRY and CDR2 SYGVKD come from the germline V gene. The TCR originated in a woman between 65 and 79 years old in a cohort exposed to, infected with or recovered from COVID-19 (not recorded which). V gene TRBV10-3 combines with J gene TRBJ2-2, with a possible D match to TRBD1 (6 bases). Source material: PBMCs or T cells enriched from blood (not recorded which). CDR3 in amino acids: CASGTPNTGELFF. The DNA of the CDR3 is TGTGCCTCCGGGACACCGAACACCGGGGAGCTGTTTTTT.